The 20 T cell receptor beta chains listed next were all sequenced from one sample in a study of T cell changes during pregnancy in multiple sclerosis. The assay was immunoSEQ multiplex PCR, and TCRdb's table has in-frame clones only and misses some. The sample yields tens of thousands of clones, almost 95% seen once. The sample in question was peripheral blood, obtained after pregnancy. These receptors all come from a female donor with multiple sclerosis, enrolled in a pregnancy study.

The gene calls are TRBV2 and TRBJ2-7; D uncertain. Germline CDR1 is SNHLY and CDR2 is FYNNEI. Trimming shortened V by 0 bases and J by 4 bases, and 4 bases separated the two germline ends. The length of the CDR3 is 12 residues. DNA for the CDR3: TGTGCCAGCAGTGAAGCCAGGTACGAGCAGTACTTC. Translating gives CASSEARYEQYF.

This sequence joins TRBV27 and TRBJ1-1; possibly TRBD1 for D (5 bases). The CDR3 runs 14 residues. V was clipped by 6 bases and J by 1 base, with 12 bases between them. Looked up from germline, CDR1 is MNHEY and CDR2 is SMNVEV (reference sequence). The CDR3 here is CASSRQLTNTEAFF. CDR3 nucleotide sequence: TGTGCCAGCAGCCGACAGTTGACGAACACTGAAGCTTTCTTT.

The chain combines TRBV10-2 with TRBJ1-2; D perhaps matches TRBD1 (5 bases). Trimming took off 5 bases at V and 4 bases at J, with 8 bases between the two ends. This CDR3 spans 12 amino acids. Germline values: CDR1 WSHSY, CDR2 SAAADI. The CDR3 nucleotides are TGCGCCAGCAGTTTTGACAGCTATGGCTACACCTTC. Protein product: CASSFDSYGYTF.

The genes are TRBV18 and TRBJ1-5, with 7 bases fitting TRBD1. The CDR3 runs to 15 residues. The ends lost 5 bases at V and 5 bases at J; junction bases unmatched: 9. CDR1 is KGHSH, CDR2 LQKENI, per germline. The CDR3 loop reads CASSSSGGIDQPQHF. The CDR3 nucleotides read TGTGCCAGCTCATCTTCAGGGGGAATCGATCAGCCCCAGCATTTT.

J is TRBJ2-1 and V is TRBV6-5; 7 nucleotides match TRBD1. From germline, CDR1 is MNHEY and CDR2 SVGAGI. V was pared by 6 bases and J by 6 bases, with 5 bases of the junction left unmatched. This CDR3 has 13 residues. CDR3 DNA sequence: TGTGCCAGCAGATTAACAGGGGTCAATGAGCAGTTCTTC. It translates to CASRLTGVNEQFF.

V gene TRBV29-1 combines with J gene TRBJ2-3; TRBD2 is a possible D gene (5 bases). The CDR3 extends over 14 amino acids. Trimming shortened V by 4 bases and J by 3 bases, and 14 bases separated the two germline ends. Germline CDR1 is SQVTM and CDR2 is ANQGSEA. This CDR3 is CSVGTDYSTDTQYF. In nucleotides, the CDR3 is TGCAGCGTTGGTACAGACTATTCAACAGATACGCAGTATTTT.

The V and J genes are TRBV18 and TRBJ2-2, with D uncertain. The CDR3 sequence is 15 residues long. Germline V gene sequence: CDR1 KGHSH, CDR2 LQKENI. V was cut by 3 bases and J by 0 bases, with 8 bases left in between. In nucleotides, the CDR3 is TGTGCCAGCTCACCTTACGAGACGAACACCGGGGAGCTGTTTTTT. Translated: CASSPYETNTGELFF.

The chain employs TRBV7-9 and TRBJ1-4; 11 bases are shared with TRBD1. The ends lost 9 bases at V and 7 bases at J; junction bases unmatched: 7. Germline assignment: CDR1 SEHNR and CDR2 FQNEAQ (reference sequence). The CDR3 loop spans 14 amino acids. Here the CDR3 reads CASSGGQGGEKLFF. The CDR3 coding sequence is TGTGCCAGTTCGGGGGGACAGGGGGGTGAAAAACTGTTTTTT.

This chain connects TRBV6-5 to TRBJ2-7; 9 nucleotides line up with TRBD2. The germline gives CDR1 MNHEY, CDR2 SVGAGI. CDR3 length: 14 residues. With V trimmed by 2 bases and J by 7 bases, 6 bases remained unmatched. The CDR3 DNA sequence: TGTGCCAGCAGTTACAGCGCGGGGGGGCAGGAGCAGTACTTC. Translating gives CASSYSAGGQEQYF.

This chain links TRBV30 with TRBJ2-1; a weak D match, TRBD2 (6 bases). The CDR3 runs 12 residues. Germline values: CDR1 GTSNPN, CDR2 SVGIG (reference sequence). V was shortened by 0 bases and J by 14 bases, with 14 bases between the two germline ends. The CDR3 region has the DNA TGTGCCTGGAGTGTACGACCGAGGAGGGAGTTCTTC. It is translated as CAWSVRPRREFF.

This clone was recorded only once. The chain links TRBV6-1 to TRBJ1-1; 7 positions agree with TRBD1. The CDR3 loop spans 14 amino acids. The trim removed 6 bases at V and 1 base at J, leaving 5 bases unmatched. Germline V gene data show CDR1 as MNHNS and CDR2 as SASEGT. The CDR3 loop is CASRYRGENTEAFF. The CDR3 nucleotides read TGTGCCAGCAGGTACAGGGGCGAGAACACTGAAGCTTTCTTT.

This rearrangement joins TRBV9 to TRBJ2-1; D is uncertain. The CDR3 length is 15 residues. Germline V gene data show CDR1 as SGDLS and CDR2 as YYNGEE. Trimming stripped 0 bases from V and 0 bases from J, with 7 bases between. The DNA for the CDR3 is TGTGCCAGCAGCGTAGGCACGAGCTCCTACAATGAGCAGTTCTTC. This encodes CASSVGTSSYNEQFF.

The chain uses TRBV4-3 and TRBJ1-6; D possibly corresponds to TRBD1 (5 bases). The CDR3 has 19 residues. Germline V gives CDR1 LGHNA, CDR2 YSLEER. Trimming removed 0 bases at V and 10 bases at J, with 25 bases between. The CDR3 DNA is TGCGCCAGCAGCCAAGATCAGCTCGCAGGGCTCGACTTTCGGTCACCCCTCCACTTT. Amino acids: CASSQDQLAGLDFRSPLHF.

The chain has TRBV19 and TRBJ1-6; 8 bases align to TRBD1. Trimming took 4 bases from V and 9 from J; bases not matched to a gene: 11. The CDR3 extends over 16 amino acids. Germline CDR1 reads LNHDA; CDR2 reads SQIVND (reference sequence). This chain's CDR3 is CASSRGTTGGLSPLHF. The CDR3 DNA is TGTGCCAGTAGTAGGGGAACAACAGGGGGACTTTCACCCCTCCACTTT.

This rearrangement joins TRBV2 to TRBJ2-7, with TRBD2 as a possible D gene (6 bases). The germline V gene encodes CDR1 SNHLY and CDR2 FYNNEI. Between the trimmed V and J ends, which lost 11 bases and 3 bases, there was a span of 17 bases. This CDR3 spans 13 amino acids. The CDR3 region has the DNA TGTGCCGGCCTGTCGGGAGACAACTACGAGCAGTACTTC. Amino acids: CAGLSGDNYEQYF.

This clone was seen just once. This chain links TRBV4-2 with TRBJ2-7, with TRBD2 matching over 7 bases. V lost 0 bases to trimming and J lost 1 base; unmatched junction nucleotides: 6. The V gene's germline CDR1 is LGHNA and CDR2 YNFKEQ. The CDR3 totals 16 residues. CDR3 coding DNA: TGTGCCAGCAGCCAAGATTGGCCTAGCGGTTCCTACGAGCAGTACTTC. Its protein is CASSQDWPSGSYEQYF.

V and J are TRBV5-1 and TRBJ1-1, with a weak D call TRBD1 (6 bases). V was trimmed by 5 bases and J by 10 bases, leaving 24 bases between them. Germline V gene sequence: CDR1 SGHRS, CDR2 YFSETQ. CDR3 size: 15 residues. The CDR3 protein is CASSFNRARGTSAFF. The CDR3 DNA sequence: TGCGCCAGCAGTTTTAACAGGGCCAGGGGAACGTCAGCTTTCTTT.

The chain joins TRBV7-9 to TRBJ2-3; D not certain. V was pared by 2 bases and J by 2 bases, with 5 bases between. This CDR3 spans 13 amino acids. From germline, CDR1 is SEHNR and CDR2 FQNEAQ (reference sequence). The CDR3 is CASSLLYTDTQYF. CDR3 sequence (DNA): TGTGCCAGCAGCTTATTATACACAGATACGCAGTATTTT.

V is TRBV5-5 and J is TRBJ2-5; D is perhaps TRBD2 (7 bases). V was pared by 0 bases and J by 2 bases, with 14 bases between. Germline assignment: CDR1 SGHKS and CDR2 YYEKEE (reference sequence). The CDR3 covers 16 residues. The CDR3 DNA is TGTGCCAGCAGCTTGGGATTAGGGGGGGGACAAGAGACCCAGTACTTC. This gives the protein CASSLGLGGGQETQYF. The full variable domain, rest sourced from reference TRBV5-5 and TRBJ2-5, is DAGVTQSPTHLIKTRGQQVTLRCSPISGHKSVSWYQQVLGQGPQFIFQYYEKEERGRGNFPDRFSARQFPNYSSELNVNALLLGDSALYLCASSLGLGGGQETQYFGPGTRLLVL.

V is TRBV5-6 and J is TRBJ2-7; 15 bases are shared with TRBD2. Germline CDR1 is SGHDT and CDR2 is YYEEEE. The CDR3 runs to 19 residues. V dropped 0 bases and J dropped 1; count of bases not matched to a gene: 8. The CDR3 here is CASSLVGTSGGIVSYEQYF. Written as DNA, the CDR3 is TGTGCCAGCAGCTTGGTCGGGACTAGCGGGGGGATTGTTTCCTACGAGCAGTACTTC.